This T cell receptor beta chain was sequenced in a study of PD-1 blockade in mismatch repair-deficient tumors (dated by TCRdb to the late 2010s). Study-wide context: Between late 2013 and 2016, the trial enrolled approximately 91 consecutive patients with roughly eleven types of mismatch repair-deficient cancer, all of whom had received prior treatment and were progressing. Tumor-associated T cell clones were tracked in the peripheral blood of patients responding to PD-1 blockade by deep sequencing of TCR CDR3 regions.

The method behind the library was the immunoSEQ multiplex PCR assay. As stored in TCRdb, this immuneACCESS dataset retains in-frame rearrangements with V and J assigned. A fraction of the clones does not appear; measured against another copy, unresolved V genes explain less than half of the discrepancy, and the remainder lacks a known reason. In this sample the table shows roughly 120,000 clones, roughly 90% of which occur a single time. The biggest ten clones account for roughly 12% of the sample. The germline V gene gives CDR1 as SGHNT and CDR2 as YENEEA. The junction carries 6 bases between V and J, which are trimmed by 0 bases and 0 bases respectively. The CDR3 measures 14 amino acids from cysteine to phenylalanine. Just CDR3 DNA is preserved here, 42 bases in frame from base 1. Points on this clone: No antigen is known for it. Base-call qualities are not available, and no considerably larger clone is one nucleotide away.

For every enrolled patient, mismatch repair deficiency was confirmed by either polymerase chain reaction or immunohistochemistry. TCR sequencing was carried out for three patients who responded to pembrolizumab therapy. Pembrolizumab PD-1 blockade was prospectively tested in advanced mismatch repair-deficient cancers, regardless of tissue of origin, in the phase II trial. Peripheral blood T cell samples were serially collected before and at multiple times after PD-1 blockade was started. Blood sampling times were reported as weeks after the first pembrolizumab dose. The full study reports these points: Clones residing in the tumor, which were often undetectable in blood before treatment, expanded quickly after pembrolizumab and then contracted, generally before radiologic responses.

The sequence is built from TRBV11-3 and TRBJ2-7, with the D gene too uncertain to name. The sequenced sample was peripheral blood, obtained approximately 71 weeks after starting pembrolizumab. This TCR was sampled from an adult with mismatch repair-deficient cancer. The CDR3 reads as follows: CASSLDPNSYEQYF. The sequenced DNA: TGTGCCAGCAGCTTAGATCCCAACTCCTACGAGCAGTACTTC.